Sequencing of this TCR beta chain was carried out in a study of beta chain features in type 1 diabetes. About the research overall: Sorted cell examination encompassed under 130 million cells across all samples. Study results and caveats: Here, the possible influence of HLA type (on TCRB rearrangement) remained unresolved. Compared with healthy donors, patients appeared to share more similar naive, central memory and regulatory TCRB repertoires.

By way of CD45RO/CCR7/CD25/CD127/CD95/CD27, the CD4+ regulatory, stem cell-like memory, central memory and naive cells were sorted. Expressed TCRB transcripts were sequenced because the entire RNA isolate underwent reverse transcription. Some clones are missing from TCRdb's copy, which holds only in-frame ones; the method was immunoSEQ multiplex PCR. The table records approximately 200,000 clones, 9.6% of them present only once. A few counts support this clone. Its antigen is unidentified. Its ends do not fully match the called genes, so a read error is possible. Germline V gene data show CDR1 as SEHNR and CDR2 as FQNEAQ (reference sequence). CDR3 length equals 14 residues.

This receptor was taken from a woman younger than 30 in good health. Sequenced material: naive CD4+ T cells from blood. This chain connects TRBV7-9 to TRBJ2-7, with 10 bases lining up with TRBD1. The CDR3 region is CASSSGQGSPTPIF. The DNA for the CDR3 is TGTGCCAGCAGCTCGGGACAGGGGAGCCCTACCCCGATCTTC.